This T cell receptor (beta chain) derives from a study of T cells after yellow fever vaccination. Study results and limitations: Post-booster samples contained most primary-vaccination clones (just under 98% CD4, 88% CD8). Only a minor proportion of clonotypes was detected across both CD4 and CD8 compartments. Abundant clonotypes from the bulk population could contaminate FACS-sorted repertoires.

The CDR3 runs 15 residues. Germline values: CDR1 SGDLS, CDR2 YYNGEE. V shed 3 bases, J shed 7 bases, and the junction held 8 bases outside the gene matches. This clonotype turned up a few times. Its specificity is not known. The authors made TCR cDNA by 5'RACE template switching, adding a universal primer site and UMIs. TCRdb re-analysed the 5' RACE reads in MiXCR, keeping a single row per CDR3 protein. The table lists 500,000 to 650,000 distinct CDR3 sequences, 12% of them singletons. V gene TRBV9 combines with J gene TRBJ2-5; 11 nucleotides align to TRBD2. Source: PBMCs, taken on the day of the yellow fever booster vaccination. This receptor was taken from a man aged 25 to 40 who received the YFV17D yellow fever vaccine. The CDR3 nucleotides are TGTGCCAGCAGCGGGGGACTAGCGGCAGGGGGGACCCAGTACTTC. Its protein product is CASSGGLAAGGTQYF. The whole variable domain, remainder taken from reference TRBV9 and TRBJ2-5, is DSGVTQTPKHLITATGQRVTLRCSPRSGDLSVYWYQQSLDQGLQFLIQYYNGEERAKGNILERFSAQQFPDLHSELNLSSLELGDSALYFCASSGGLAAGGTQYFGPGTRLLVL.